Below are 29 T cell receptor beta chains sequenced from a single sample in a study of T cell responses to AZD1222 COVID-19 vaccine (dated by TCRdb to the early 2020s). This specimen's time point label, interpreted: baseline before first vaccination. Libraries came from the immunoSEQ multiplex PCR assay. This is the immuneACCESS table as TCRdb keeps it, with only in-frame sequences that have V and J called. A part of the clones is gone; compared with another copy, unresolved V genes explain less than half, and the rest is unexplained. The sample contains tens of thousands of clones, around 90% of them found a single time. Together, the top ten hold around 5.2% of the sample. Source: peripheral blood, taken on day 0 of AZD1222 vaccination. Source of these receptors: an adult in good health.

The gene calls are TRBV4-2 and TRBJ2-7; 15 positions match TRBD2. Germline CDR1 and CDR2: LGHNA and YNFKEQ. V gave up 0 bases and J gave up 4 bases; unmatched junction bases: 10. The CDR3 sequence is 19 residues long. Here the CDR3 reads CASSQDIVGTSGGRYEQYF. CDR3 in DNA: TGTGCCAGCAGCCAAGATATCGTGGGGACTAGCGGGGGGCGTTACGAGCAGTACTTC.

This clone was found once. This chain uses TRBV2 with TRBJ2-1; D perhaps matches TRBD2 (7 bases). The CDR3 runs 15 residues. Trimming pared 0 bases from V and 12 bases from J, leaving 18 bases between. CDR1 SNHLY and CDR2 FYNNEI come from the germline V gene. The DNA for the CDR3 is TGTGCCAGCAGTGAAGCGAGGGGGGGGGCCGGGGCGCAGTTCTTC. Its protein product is CASSEARGGAGAQFF.

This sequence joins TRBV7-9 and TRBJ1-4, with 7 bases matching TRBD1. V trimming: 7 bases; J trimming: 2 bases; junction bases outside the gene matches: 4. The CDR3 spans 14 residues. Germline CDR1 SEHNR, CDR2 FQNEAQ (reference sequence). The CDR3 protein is CASNRQGTNEKLFF. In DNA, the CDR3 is TGTGCCAGCAATAGACAGGGTACTAATGAAAAACTGTTTTTT.

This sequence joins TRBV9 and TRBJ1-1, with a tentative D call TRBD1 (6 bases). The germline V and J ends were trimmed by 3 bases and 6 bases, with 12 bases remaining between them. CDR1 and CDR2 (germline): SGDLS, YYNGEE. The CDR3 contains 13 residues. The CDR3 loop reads CASSERGGPEAFF. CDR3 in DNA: TGTGCCAGCAGCGAAAGGGGGGGCCCTGAAGCTTTCTTT.

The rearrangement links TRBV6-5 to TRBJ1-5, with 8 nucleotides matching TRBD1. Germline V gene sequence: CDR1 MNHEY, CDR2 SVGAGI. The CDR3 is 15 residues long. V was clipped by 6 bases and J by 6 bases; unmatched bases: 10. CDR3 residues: CASSAQGGPGQPQHF. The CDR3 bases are TGTGCCAGCAGCGCACAGGGGGGTCCGGGTCAGCCCCAGCATTTT.

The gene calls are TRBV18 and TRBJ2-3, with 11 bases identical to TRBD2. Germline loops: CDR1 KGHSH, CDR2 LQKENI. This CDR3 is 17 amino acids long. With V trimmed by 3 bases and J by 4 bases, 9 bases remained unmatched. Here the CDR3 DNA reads TGTGCCAGCTCACCTCCCGCTAGCGGGGGGAGGGCAGATACGCAGTATTTT. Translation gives CASSPPASGGRADTQYF.

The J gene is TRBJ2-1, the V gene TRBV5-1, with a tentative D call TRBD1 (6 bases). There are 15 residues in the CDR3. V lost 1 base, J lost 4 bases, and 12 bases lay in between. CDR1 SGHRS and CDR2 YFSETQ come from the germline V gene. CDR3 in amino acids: CASSLRTDSYNEQFF. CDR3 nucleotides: TGCGCCAGCAGCTTGAGGACAGACTCTTACAATGAGCAGTTCTTC.

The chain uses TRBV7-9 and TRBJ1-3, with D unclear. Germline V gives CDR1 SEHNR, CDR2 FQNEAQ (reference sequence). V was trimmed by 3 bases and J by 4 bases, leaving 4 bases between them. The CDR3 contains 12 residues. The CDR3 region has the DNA TGTGCCAGCAGCTTCGAAGGAAACACCATATATTTT. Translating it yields CASSFEGNTIYF.

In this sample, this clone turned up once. As DNA, the CDR3 is TGTGCCAGCAGCCACAGGGGAGGGGTTGAGACCCAGTACTTC. This gives the protein CASSHRGGVETQYF. V and J are TRBV7-9 and TRBJ2-5; D may match TRBD1 or TRBD2 (7 bases each). Per germline, CDR1 SEHNR and CDR2 FQNEAQ (reference sequence). This CDR3 spans 14 amino acids. Trimming shortened V by 5 bases and J by 5 bases, and 15 bases separated the two germline ends.

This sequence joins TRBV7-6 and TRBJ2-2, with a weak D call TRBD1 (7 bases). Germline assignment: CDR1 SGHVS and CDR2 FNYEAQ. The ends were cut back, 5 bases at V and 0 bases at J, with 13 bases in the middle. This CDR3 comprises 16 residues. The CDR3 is CASSPGGQANTGELFF. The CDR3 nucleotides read TGTGCCAGCAGCCCAGGGGGGCAGGCGAACACCGGGGAGCTGTTTTTT.

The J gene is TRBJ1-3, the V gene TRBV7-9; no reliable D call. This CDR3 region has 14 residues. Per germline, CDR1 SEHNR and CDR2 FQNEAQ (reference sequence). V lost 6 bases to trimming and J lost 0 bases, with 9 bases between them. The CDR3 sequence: CASRRPSSGNTIYF. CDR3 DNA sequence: TGTGCCAGCAGGCGACCGAGCTCTGGAAACACCATATATTTT.

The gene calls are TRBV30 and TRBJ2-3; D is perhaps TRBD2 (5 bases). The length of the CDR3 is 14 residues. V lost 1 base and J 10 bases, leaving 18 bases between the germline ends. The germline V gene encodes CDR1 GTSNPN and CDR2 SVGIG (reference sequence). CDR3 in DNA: TGTGCCTGGAGTGCTTCCCTATGGTCCGGGGCGCAGTATTTT. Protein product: CAWSASLWSGAQYF. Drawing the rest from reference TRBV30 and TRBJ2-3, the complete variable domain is SQTIHQWPATLVQPVGSPLSLECTVEGTSNPNLYWYRQAAGRGLQLLFYSVGIGQISSEVPQNLSASRPQDRQFILSSKKLLLSDSGFYLCAWSASLWSGAQYFGPGTRLTVL.

The CDR3 reads CASSPTGNYGYTF. In nucleotides, the CDR3 is TGTGCCAGCAGCCCAACCGGGAACTATGGCTACACCTTC. This chain uses TRBV6-5 with TRBJ1-2; no firm D call. Per germline, CDR1 MNHEY and CDR2 SVGAGI. CDR3 length equals 13 residues. V shed 6 bases and J shed 2 bases, with 10 bases lying between them.

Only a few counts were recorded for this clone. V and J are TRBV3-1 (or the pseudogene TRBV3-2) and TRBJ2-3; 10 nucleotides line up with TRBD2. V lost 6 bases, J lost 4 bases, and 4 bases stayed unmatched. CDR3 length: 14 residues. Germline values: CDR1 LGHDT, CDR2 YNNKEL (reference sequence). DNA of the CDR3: TGTGCCAGCAGGAGCGGGGGGGCCCCAGATACGCAGTATTTT. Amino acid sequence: CASRSGGAPDTQYF.

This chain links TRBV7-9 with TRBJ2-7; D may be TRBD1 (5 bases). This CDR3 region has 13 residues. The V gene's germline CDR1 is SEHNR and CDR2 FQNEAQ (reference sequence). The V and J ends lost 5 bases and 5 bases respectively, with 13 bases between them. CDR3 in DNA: TGTGCCAGCAGCCGGGCAGGGTATCACGAGCAGTACTTC. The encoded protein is CASSRAGYHEQYF.

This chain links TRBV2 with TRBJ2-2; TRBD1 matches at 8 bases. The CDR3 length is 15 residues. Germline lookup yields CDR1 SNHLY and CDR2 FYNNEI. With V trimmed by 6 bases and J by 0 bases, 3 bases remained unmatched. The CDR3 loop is CASRQDRANTGELFF. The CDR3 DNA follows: TGTGCCAGCAGGCAGGACAGGGCGAACACCGGGGAGCTGTTTTTT. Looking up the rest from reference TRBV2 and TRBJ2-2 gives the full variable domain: EPEVTQTPSHQVTQMGQEVILRCVPISNHLYFYWYRQILGQKVEFLVSFYNNEISEKSEIFDDQFSVERPDGSNFTLKIRSTKLEDSAMYFCASRQDRANTGELFFGEGSRLTVL.

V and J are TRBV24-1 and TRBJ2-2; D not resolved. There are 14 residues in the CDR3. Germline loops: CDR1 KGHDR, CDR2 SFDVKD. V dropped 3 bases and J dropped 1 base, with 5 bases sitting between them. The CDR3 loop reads CATSDNRNTGELFF. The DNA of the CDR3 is TGTGCCACCAGTGATAATCGGAACACCGGGGAGCTGTTTTTT.

The CDR3 loop reads CAWSKASNQPQHF. The CDR3 bases are TGTGCCTGGAGTAAGGCAAGCAATCAGCCCCAGCATTTT. The chain recombines TRBV30 with TRBJ1-5; no reliable D call. The CDR3 spans 13 residues. V was shortened by 2 bases and J by 1 base, with 6 bases between the two germline ends. Germline V gene lookup returns CDR1 GTSNPN and CDR2 SVGIG (reference sequence).

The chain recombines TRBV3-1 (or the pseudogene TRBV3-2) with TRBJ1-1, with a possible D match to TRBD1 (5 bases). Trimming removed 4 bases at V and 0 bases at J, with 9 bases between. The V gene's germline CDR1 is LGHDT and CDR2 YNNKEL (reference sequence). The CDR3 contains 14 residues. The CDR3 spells CASSRTGLNTEAFF. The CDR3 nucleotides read TGTGCCAGCAGCCGAACAGGACTGAACACTGAAGCTTTCTTT.

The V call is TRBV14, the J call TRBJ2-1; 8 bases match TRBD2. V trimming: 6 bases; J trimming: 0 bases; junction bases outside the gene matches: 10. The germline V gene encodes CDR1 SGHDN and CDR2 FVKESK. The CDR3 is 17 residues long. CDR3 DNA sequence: TGTGCCAGCAGTCCTCGGGGGGGGGCTAGCTCCTACAATGAGCAGTTCTTC. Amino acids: CASSPRGGASSYNEQFF. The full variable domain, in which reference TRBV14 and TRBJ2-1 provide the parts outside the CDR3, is EAGVTQFPSHSVIEKGQTVTLRCDPISGHDNLYWYRRVMGKEIKFLLHFVKESKQDESGMPNNRFLAERTGGTYSTLKVQPAELEDSGVYFCASSPRGGASSYNEQFFGPGTRLTVL.

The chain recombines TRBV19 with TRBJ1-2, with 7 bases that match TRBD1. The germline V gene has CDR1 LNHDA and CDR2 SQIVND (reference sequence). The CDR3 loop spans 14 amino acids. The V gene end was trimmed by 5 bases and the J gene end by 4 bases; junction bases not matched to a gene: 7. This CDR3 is CASSPQGWGYGYTF. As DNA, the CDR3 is TGTGCCAGTAGTCCACAGGGGTGGGGCTATGGCTACACCTTC.

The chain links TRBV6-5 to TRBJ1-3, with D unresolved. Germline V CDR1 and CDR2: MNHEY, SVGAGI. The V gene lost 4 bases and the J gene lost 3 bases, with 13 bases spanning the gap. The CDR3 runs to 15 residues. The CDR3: CASSFPAGSGNTIYF. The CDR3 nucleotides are TGTGCCAGCAGTTTCCCGGCGGGTAGTGGAAACACCATATATTTT.

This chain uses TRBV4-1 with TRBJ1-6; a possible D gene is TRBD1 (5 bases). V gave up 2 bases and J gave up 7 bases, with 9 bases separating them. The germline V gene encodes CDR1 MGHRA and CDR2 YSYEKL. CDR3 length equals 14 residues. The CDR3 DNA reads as TGCGCCAGCAGCCAAAGGGGTCTCAATTCACCCCTCCACTTT. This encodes CASSQRGLNSPLHF.

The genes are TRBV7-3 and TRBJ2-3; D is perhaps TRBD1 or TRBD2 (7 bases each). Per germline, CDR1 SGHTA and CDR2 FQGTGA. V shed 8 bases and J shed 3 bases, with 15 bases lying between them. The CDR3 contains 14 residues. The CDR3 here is CASGQGGPTDTQYF. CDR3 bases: TGTGCCAGCGGGCAGGGGGGGCCAACAGATACGCAGTATTTT.

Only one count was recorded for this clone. CDR3 protein: CASSETGWDSPLHF. For the CDR3, the DNA is TGTGCCAGCAGCGAGACAGGGTGGGATTCACCCCTCCACTTT. V usage is TRBV6-6 and J usage is TRBJ1-6, with 7 bases lining up with TRBD1. CDR3 length: 14 residues. The germline gives CDR1 MNHNY, CDR2 SVGAGI (reference sequence). V lost 6 bases, J lost 8 bases, and 7 bases stayed unmatched.

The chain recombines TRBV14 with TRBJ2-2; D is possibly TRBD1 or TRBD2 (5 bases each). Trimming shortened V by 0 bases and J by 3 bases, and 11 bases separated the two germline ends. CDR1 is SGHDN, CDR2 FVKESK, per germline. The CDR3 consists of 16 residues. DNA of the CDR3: TGTGCCAGCAGCCAAGACAGGGAGTGGTACACCGGGGAGCTGTTTTTT. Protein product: CASSQDREWYTGELFF.

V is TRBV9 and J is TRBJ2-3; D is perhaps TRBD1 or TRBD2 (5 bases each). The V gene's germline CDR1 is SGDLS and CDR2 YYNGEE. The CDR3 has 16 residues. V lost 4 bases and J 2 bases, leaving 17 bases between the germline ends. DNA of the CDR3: TGTGCCAGCAGCTCTTCCCCCGGGGCCGCCACAGATACGCAGTATTTT. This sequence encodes CASSSSPGAATDTQYF.

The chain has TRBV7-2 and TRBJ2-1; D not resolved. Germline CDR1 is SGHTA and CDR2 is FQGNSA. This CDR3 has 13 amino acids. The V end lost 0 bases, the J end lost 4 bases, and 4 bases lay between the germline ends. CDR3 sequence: CASSLATYNEQFF. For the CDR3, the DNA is TGTGCCAGCAGCTTAGCGACTTACAATGAGCAGTTCTTC.

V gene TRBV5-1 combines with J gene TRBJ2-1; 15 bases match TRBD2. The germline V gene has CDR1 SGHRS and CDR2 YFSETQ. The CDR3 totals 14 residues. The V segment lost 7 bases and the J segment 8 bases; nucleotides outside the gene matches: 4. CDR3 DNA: TGCGCCAGCTGGACTAGCGGGGGGGCTGATGAGCAGTTCTTC. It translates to CASWTSGGADEQFF.